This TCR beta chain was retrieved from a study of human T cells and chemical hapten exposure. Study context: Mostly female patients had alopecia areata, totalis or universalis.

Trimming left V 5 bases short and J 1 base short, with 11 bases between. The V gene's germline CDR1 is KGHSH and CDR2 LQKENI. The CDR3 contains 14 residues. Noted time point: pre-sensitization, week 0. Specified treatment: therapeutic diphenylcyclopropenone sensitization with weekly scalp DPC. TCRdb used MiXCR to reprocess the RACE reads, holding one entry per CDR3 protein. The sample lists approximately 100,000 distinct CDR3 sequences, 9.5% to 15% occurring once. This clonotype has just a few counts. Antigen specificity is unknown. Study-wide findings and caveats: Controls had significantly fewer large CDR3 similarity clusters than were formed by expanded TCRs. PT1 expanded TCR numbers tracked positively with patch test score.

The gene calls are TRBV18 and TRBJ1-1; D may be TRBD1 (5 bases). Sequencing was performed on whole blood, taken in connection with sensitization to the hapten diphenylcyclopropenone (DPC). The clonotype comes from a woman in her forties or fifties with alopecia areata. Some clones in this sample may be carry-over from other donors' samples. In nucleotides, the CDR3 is TGTGCCAGCTCATCCTCGAGGGGGAACACTGAAGCTTTCTTT. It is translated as CASSSSRGNTEAFF.